This T cell receptor (beta chain) was retrieved from a study of CD8+ T cells in alopecia areata. Broader study findings: Affected scalp, especially in alopecia totalis/universalis, had a higher clonality than normal scalp did.

As the sequencing template, cDNA was produced by extracting RNA and reverse transcribing it. TCRdb's copy holds only in-frame clones and misses some; the assay was immunoSEQ multiplex PCR. The data contain some 110,000 clones, 55% to 70% of them singletons. Germline V lookup: CDR1 SGHAT, CDR2 FQNNGV. CDR3 length: 15 amino acids. V lost 2 bases and J 2 bases, leaving 12 bases between the germline ends. As regards this clone: Its antigen is unidentified.

The sample was CD4+ T cells sorted from blood. The chain carries TRBV11-2 and TRBJ2-5; D remains ambiguous. This TCR came from a human donor in good health. The CDR3 loop reads CASSLPHGRQETQYF. In DNA form, the CDR3 reads TGTGCCAGCAGCTTACCTCATGGGCGGCAAGAGACCCAGTACTTC.